This passage covers 13 T cell receptor beta chains from one sample sequenced in a study of early T cells in non-severe SARS-CoV-2 infection. TCRdb itself ran the 5' RACE reads through MiXCR, one entry per CDR3 protein. Found here are about 83,000 distinct CDR3 sequences, under 11% of them singletons; the top ten hold 8% to 8.5%. Sequenced here: whole blood, sampled at baseline. The receptors originated from an adult who was a healthcare worker with PCR-confirmed SARS-CoV-2 infection or an uninfected control (not recorded which).

This chain links TRBV15 with TRBJ2-6; D might be TRBD1 (6 bases). The V and J ends lost 2 bases and 2 bases respectively, with 13 bases between them. The germline V gene encodes CDR1 LNHNV and CDR2 YYDKDF (reference sequence). The CDR3 has 17 residues. DNA of the CDR3: TGTGCCACCAGCAGAAAAGGACAGACCGCTGGGGCCAACGTCCTGACTTTC. It translates to CATSRKGQTAGANVLTF.

In its sample, this clonotype was seen many times. The chain combines TRBV28 with TRBJ2-3; D not resolved. V lost 8 bases and J 2 bases, leaving 8 bases between the germline ends. This CDR3 is built from 12 residues. Germline V CDR1 and CDR2: MDHEN, SYDVKM. The CDR3: CASGSDTDTQYF. Written as DNA, the CDR3 is TGTGCCAGCGGGTCTGACACAGATACGCAGTATTTT.

In its sample, this clonotype was seen many times. The V call is TRBV5-1, the J call TRBJ2-3; the D gene could be TRBD1 or TRBD2 (5 bases each). The V gene's germline CDR1 is SGHRS and CDR2 YFSETQ. The CDR3 contains 20 residues. V was shortened by 3 bases and J by 2 bases, with 28 bases between the two germline ends. CDR3 sequence: CASSWLGTDVWGVITDTQYF. The CDR3 coding sequence is TGCGCCAGCAGCTGGTTAGGGACGGATGTTTGGGGAGTCATCACAGATACGCAGTATTTT.

J is TRBJ2-2 and V is TRBV5-6, with TRBD2 matching 9 bases. CDR3 length: 15 amino acids. Germline CDR1 and CDR2: SGHDT and YYEEEE. V trimming: 2 bases; J trimming: 7 bases; junction bases outside the gene matches: 6. CDR3 protein: CASSLGGRAVGELFF. The CDR3 DNA is TGTGCCAGCAGCTTAGGCGGGAGGGCCGTCGGGGAGCTGTTTTTT.

This chain links TRBV29-1 with TRBJ2-1, with D perhaps TRBD1 (6 bases). Between the trimmed V and J ends, which lost 7 bases and 7 bases, there was a span of 11 bases. The CDR3 sequence is 11 residues long. Germline CDR1 SQVTM, CDR2 ANQGSEA. The CDR3 nucleotides read TGCAGCGCAGGGGCTAGTAATGAGCAGTTCTTC. Translation: CSAGASNEQFF.

In this sample, this clonotype turned up many times. The V and J genes are TRBV13 and TRBJ2-1, with 9 nucleotides matching TRBD2. CDR3 length: 16 residues. Unmatched junction bases numbered 6, after V lost 0 bases and J lost 6 bases. Germline CDR1 is PRHDT and CDR2 is FYEKMQ (reference sequence). In nucleotides, the CDR3 is TGTGCCAGCAGCTTAGGAGCGGGAGGTGGCATCAATGAGCAGTTCTTC. Protein: CASSLGAGGGINEQFF.

This clonotype was observed at least ten times. The chain joins TRBV20-1 to TRBJ1-2; no clear D. The CDR3 runs to 12 residues. With 7 bases removed from V and 1 base from J, the gap between germline ends came to 10 bases. Germline loops: CDR1 DFQATT, CDR2 SNEGSKA (reference sequence). This CDR3 reads CSGSDNNYGYTF. The CDR3 bases are TGCAGTGGGAGCGACAATAACTATGGCTACACCTTC.

The CDR3 spells CASSLVAGNNEQFF. In DNA form, the CDR3 reads TGCGCCAGCAGCTTGGTGGCGGGAAACAATGAGCAGTTCTTC. The rearrangement joins TRBV5-1 to TRBJ2-1; perhaps TRBD2 as D (6 bases). Trimming shortened V by 0 bases and J by 5 bases, and 9 bases separated the two germline ends. This CDR3 has 14 amino acids. CDR1 is SGHRS, CDR2 YFSETQ, per germline.

A few counts support this clonotype. The genes are TRBV4-2 and TRBJ1-2, with unresolved D. V was clipped by 0 bases and J by 0 bases, with 8 bases between them. This CDR3 is built from 15 residues. The germline V gene has CDR1 LGHNA and CDR2 YNFKEQ. Here the CDR3 reads CASSQDSRTNYGYTF. The DNA for the CDR3 is TGTGCCAGCAGCCAAGATTCTCGGACTAACTATGGCTACACCTTC.

The rearrangement uses TRBV20-1 and TRBJ1-5; D ambiguous. The V gene's germline CDR1 is DFQATT and CDR2 SNEGSKA (reference sequence). V was trimmed by 0 bases and J by 2 bases, leaving 8 bases between them. CDR3 length: 14 amino acids. CDR3 bases: TGCAGTGCTAGAGAGCTGAGGGGCAATCAGCCCCAGCATTTT. It is translated as CSARELRGNQPQHF.

The genes are TRBV7-6 and TRBJ1-3; D might be TRBD1 (5 bases). The CDR3 consists of 16 residues. Deletions cut 0 bases from V and 1 base from J, with 10 bases between. Germline V CDR1 and CDR2: SGHVS, FNYEAQ. The CDR3: CASSLAAQGSGNTIYF. Written as DNA, the CDR3 is TGTGCCAGCAGCTTAGCGGCTCAGGGTTCTGGAAACACCATATATTTT.

The table lists this clonotype with a few counts. The junction shows a germline mismatch at one end, possibly a read error. This chain connects TRBV6-6 to TRBJ2-1; D might be TRBD1 (6 bases). Germline assignment: CDR1 MNHNY and CDR2 SVGAGI (reference sequence). This CDR3 region has 14 residues. The CDR3 region has the DNA TGTGCCAGCAGCTACTCCGGGACATACAATGAGCAGTTCTTC. The encoded protein is CASSYSGTYNEQFF.

This clonotype was detected a few times. V gene TRBV12-3 or TRBV12-4 combines with J gene TRBJ2-1; D is perhaps TRBD2 (6 bases). The length of the CDR3 is 14 residues. Trimming left V 5 bases short and J 10 bases short, with 18 bases between. The CDR3 loop is CASSLGGEGREQFF. In DNA form, the CDR3 reads TGTGCCAGCAGTCTAGGAGGGGAAGGAAGAGAGCAGTTCTTC.